This T cell receptor (beta chain) was profiled in a study of blood T cell repertoires in COVID-19. The method was immunoSEQ multiplex PCR; TCRdb's version includes in-frame clones alone and lacks a portion of them. The table has about 260,000 clones, 80% to 90% seen once. Sequences were obtained from PBMCs or T cells enriched from blood (not recorded which). This receptor was identified in a man aged 25 to 40 with acute COVID-19.

The CDR3 region is CASSFSTGKPSGANVLTF. DNA for the CDR3: TGTGCCAGCTCATTTTCGACAGGGAAACCTTCTGGGGCCAACGTCCTGACTTTC. The V gene is TRBV18, the J gene TRBJ2-6, with 7 bases lining up with TRBD1. Germline-derived CDR1 and CDR2 are KGHSH and LQKENI. Trimming cost V 5 bases and J 1 base; bases outside gene matches: 11. The CDR3 covers 18 residues.